These 16 T cell receptor beta chains share one sample of origin, sequenced in a study of T cells in Graves' hyperthyroidism and ophthalmopathy. Researchers amplified the TCR beta CDR3 regions from RNA transcripts. HTBI primers were the set used in a first-round RT-PCR of the TCR CDR3. TCRdb fed the multiplex PCR reads into MiXCR, producing one record per CDR3 protein. The sample comprises under 800,000 distinct CDR3 sequences, 12% to 15% of which are singletons, and approximately 10% rests with the top ten. The sequencing sample was made of blood. The receptors derive from a woman younger than 35 with Graves' hyperthyroidism.

This clonotype was detected ten times or more. Here the CDR3 DNA reads TGTGCCAGCATGGGGGGAGGCCACTCCTACAATGAGCAGTTCTTC. Amino acids: CASMGGGHSYNEQFF. The chain couples TRBV28 to TRBJ2-1, with D perhaps matching TRBD2 (6 bases). The CDR3 spans 15 residues. Germline lookup yields CDR1 MDHEN and CDR2 SYDVKM. Trimming removed 7 bases at V and 0 bases at J, with 13 bases between.

This clonotype was found many times. This chain links TRBV5-5 with TRBJ2-3; D remains unclear. V dropped 0 bases and J dropped 6 bases, with 11 bases sitting between them. CDR3 length: 14 amino acids. The V gene's germline CDR1 is SGHKS and CDR2 YYEKEE (reference sequence). The CDR3 bases are TGTGCCAGCAGCTTGGATTGGGCCAAGGATACGCAGTATTTT. Amino acids: CASSLDWAKDTQYF. The full variable domain, in which reference TRBV5-5 and TRBJ2-3 provide the parts outside the CDR3, is DAGVTQSPTHLIKTRGQQVTLRCSPISGHKSVSWYQQVLGQGPQFIFQYYEKEERGRGNFPDRFSARQFPNYSSELNVNALLLGDSALYLCASSLDWAKDTQYFGPGTRLTVL.

At least ten counts were recorded for this clonotype. The rearrangement joins TRBV28 to TRBJ2-7, with D unresolved. The germline gives CDR1 MDHEN, CDR2 SYDVKM. Trimming cost V 4 bases and J 5 bases, with 21 bases left between them. This CDR3 has 16 residues. The CDR3 DNA reads as TGTGCCAGCAGTTCCCCGTGGGTACTGGCCGACGACGAGCAGTACTTC. Translating it yields CASSSPWVLADDEQYF.

This clonotype was seen a few times. This sequence joins TRBV15 and TRBJ1-5; D call uncertain. This CDR3 region has 13 residues. Trimming shortened V by 0 bases and J by 6 bases, and 6 bases separated the two germline ends. Germline V gene data show CDR1 as LNHNV and CDR2 as YYDKDF (reference sequence). The CDR3 DNA follows: TGTGCCACCAGCAGAGATCCGGTTCAGCCCCAGCATTTT. The encoded protein is CATSRDPVQPQHF.

The sample holds many counts of this clonotype. V and J are TRBV7-8 and TRBJ2-3; TRBD2 is a possible D gene (6 bases). The CDR3 extends over 18 amino acids. CDR1 and CDR2 (germline): SGHVS, FQNEAQ. Trimming left V 5 bases short and J 0 bases short, with 21 bases between. For the CDR3, the DNA is TGTGCCAGCAGCCCAAGGATTTCGCCGGGACTGAGCACAGATACGCAGTATTTT. Amino acids: CASSPRISPGLSTDTQYF.

V gene TRBV14 combines with J gene TRBJ2-7; D gene unclear. Germline loops: CDR1 SGHDN, CDR2 FVKESK. The CDR3 is 15 amino acids. Trimming pared 1 base from V and 0 bases from J, leaving 10 bases between. The chain's CDR3 is CASSQAGKRSYEQYF. The CDR3 region has the DNA TGTGCCAGCAGCCAAGCCGGCAAGCGCTCCTACGAGCAGTACTTC.

The V call is TRBV6-5, the J call TRBJ2-2; 7 nucleotides agree with TRBD1. Germline CDR1 reads MNHEY; CDR2 reads SVGAGI. The CDR3 is 16 amino acids. The V and J ends lost 2 bases and 4 bases, in that order; junction bases with no gene match: 7. The CDR3 loop reads CASSYETGASTGELFF. The DNA of the CDR3 is TGTGCCAGCAGTTACGAAACAGGGGCGAGCACCGGGGAGCTGTTTTTT.

This clonotype was observed many times. The chain employs TRBV11-2 and TRBJ2-7, with 10 bases that match TRBD2. V lost 1 base to trimming and J lost 3 bases; unmatched junction nucleotides: 3. The CDR3 has 15 residues. The germline CDR1 and CDR2 sequences are SGHAT and FQNNGV. CDR3: CASSLALAGYYEQYF. The CDR3 coding sequence is TGTGCCAGCAGCTTAGCACTAGCGGGATACTACGAGCAGTACTTC.

This clonotype was seen many times. The chain uses TRBV6-2 or TRBV6-3 and TRBJ2-1, with 7 bases matching TRBD2. Per the germline V gene, CDR1 is MNHEY and CDR2 is SVGEGT. The junction had 6 bases not matched to a gene; V was cut back by 6 bases and J by 10 bases. The CDR3 is made up of 12 amino acids. The CDR3 DNA is TGTGCCAGCAGCTATTCGACTAGCGAGCAGTTCTTC. Its translation: CASSYSTSEQFF.

In this sample, this clonotype turned up a few times. This sequence may be a read error, since a much larger clone differs from it by one base. The chain carries TRBV6-5 and TRBJ2-1; D is undetermined. Trimming removed 4 bases at V and 2 bases at J, with 3 bases between. The length of the CDR3 is 12 residues. Germline V gene lookup returns CDR1 MNHEY and CDR2 SVGAGI. The CDR3 sequence: CASSWTYNEQFF. The CDR3 DNA sequence: TGTGCCAGCAGTTGGACCTACAATGAGCAGTTCTTC.

J is TRBJ1-2 and V is TRBV12-3 or TRBV12-4; 8 nucleotides agree with TRBD1. V shed 4 bases and J 4 bases; nucleotides not matched to a gene: 8. This CDR3 region has 15 residues. The CDR3 loop is CASSSTGVGRYGYTF. The CDR3 DNA reads as TGTGCCAGCAGTTCGACAGGGGTTGGTCGCTATGGCTACACCTTC.

The sample holds many counts of this clonotype. V and J are TRBV7-2 and TRBJ2-7, with D possibly matching TRBD1 (6 bases). Per germline, CDR1 SGHTA and CDR2 FQGNSA. The CDR3 is made up of 14 amino acids. Trimming stripped 1 base from V and 6 bases from J, with 13 bases between. The CDR3 is CASSLVSGAGEQYF. The CDR3 nucleotides are TGTGCCAGCAGCTTAGTTTCAGGGGCGGGCGAGCAGTACTTC.

This clonotype was counted a few times. This chain links TRBV6-2 or TRBV6-3 with TRBJ1-3; tentatively, D is TRBD1 (5 bases). V was pared by 0 bases and J by 0 bases, with 9 bases between. CDR3 length: 16 amino acids. Germline CDR1 reads MNHEY; CDR2 reads SVGEGT. CDR3 loop: CASSYSWDDSGNTIYF. For the CDR3, the DNA is TGTGCCAGCAGTTACTCCTGGGACGACTCTGGAAACACCATATATTTT.

V usage is TRBV28 and J usage is TRBJ2-7; 12 nucleotides align to TRBD2. This CDR3 contains 16 residues. V shed 4 bases, J shed 0 bases, and the junction held 4 bases outside the gene matches. Germline CDR1 is MDHEN and CDR2 is SYDVKM. CDR3 in amino acids: CASSSMGLAGSYEQYF. CDR3 nucleotide sequence: TGTGCCAGCAGTTCTATGGGACTAGCGGGCTCCTACGAGCAGTACTTC.

In its sample, this clonotype was seen many times. The rearrangement uses TRBV25-1 and TRBJ1-1; D might be TRBD1 (5 bases). This CDR3 has 15 residues. Germline loops: CDR1 MGHDK, CDR2 SYGVNS. V was shortened by 1 base and J by 4 bases, with 13 bases between the two germline ends. The CDR3 DNA reads TGTGCCAGCAGTGAATGGAAGTACGGGGCCACTGAAGCTTTCTTT. This encodes CASSEWKYGATEAFF.

This chain joins TRBV27 and TRBJ1-5, with 8 bases that match TRBD1. Trimming took 5 bases from V and 5 from J; bases not matched to a gene: 8. The CDR3 consists of 15 residues. Germline-derived CDR1 and CDR2 are MNHEY and SMNVEV (reference sequence). The CDR3 here is CASSLAGGEYQPQHF. The DNA of the CDR3 is TGTGCCAGCAGTCTAGCAGGGGGCGAATATCAGCCCCAGCATTTT.